Following are 11 T cell receptor beta chains from one sample sequenced in a study of cytomegalovirus exposure and HLA in healthy donors (TCRdb year 2017). Receptors were amplified or captured by the immunoSEQ multiplex PCR assay. The clones in this table, taken by TCRdb from immuneACCESS, are in-frame only. Not every clone is retained; where verified, under half of the shortfall comes from an unresolved V gene, and the cause of the rest is unknown. Across this sample there are hundreds of thousands of clones, with approximately 84% seen only once. In total, the top ten clones hold about 11% of the sample. The sequencing sample was made of PBMCs. All receptors come from a man aged 18 to 30 in good health and CMV-seropositive.

The rearrangement links TRBV30 to TRBJ2-7; 7 nucleotides line up with TRBD1. This CDR3 has 11 amino acids. Germline V gene lookup returns CDR1 GTSNPN and CDR2 SVGIG (reference sequence). V was clipped by 4 bases and J by 7 bases; unmatched bases: 4. CDR3: CAWKGAGEQYF. In DNA form, the CDR3 reads TGTGCCTGGAAGGGGGCTGGTGAGCAGTACTTC.

This clone was seen only once. The CDR3, as DNA: TGTGCCAGCAGTCTAGCGGGAGACAATGAGCAGTTCTTC. This encodes CASSLAGDNEQFF. The rearrangement links TRBV28 to TRBJ2-1; 10 bases align to TRBD2. V lost 5 bases to trimming and J lost 5 bases; unmatched junction nucleotides: 0. There are 13 residues in the CDR3. The germline V gene encodes CDR1 MDHEN and CDR2 SYDVKM.

The J gene is TRBJ2-1, the V gene TRBV5-1; 9 bases agree with TRBD2. CDR1 is SGHRS and CDR2 is YFSETQ in the germline V gene. The J segment lost 15 bases and the V segment lost 4 bases, leaving 8 bases of the junction unmatched. The CDR3 runs to 12 residues. The DNA of the CDR3 is TGCGCCAGCAGCCCCTCCGGGACTAGCCTGTTCTTC. It translates to CASSPSGTSLFF.

CDR3 residues: CATSRDRVGEQYF. CDR3 in DNA: TGTGCCACCAGCAGAGACCGGGTGGGCGAGCAGTACTTC. This sequence joins TRBV15 and TRBJ2-7; D gene uncertain. The ends were cut back, 0 bases at V and 6 bases at J, with 9 bases in the middle. The CDR3 contains 13 residues. Germline V gene lookup returns CDR1 LNHNV and CDR2 YYDKDF (reference sequence).

This clone has a single count. The chain recombines TRBV19 with TRBJ1-1; D is ambiguous. The CDR3 contains 14 residues. Trimming took off 1 base at V and 2 bases at J, with 8 bases between the two ends. The V gene's germline CDR1 is LNHDA and CDR2 SQIVND (reference sequence). CDR3 nucleotides: TGTGCCAGTAGTATAGGAGGTTTCAACACTGAAGCTTTCTTT. As protein: CASSIGGFNTEAFF.

This chain links TRBV2 with TRBJ1-5, with 8 bases that match TRBD1. The CDR3 spans 15 residues. J was trimmed by 5 bases and V by 5 bases; bases with no gene match: 8. CDR1 is SNHLY, CDR2 FYNNEI, per germline. The CDR3 here is CASSWGTGGYQPQHF. The DNA for the CDR3 is TGTGCCAGCAGTTGGGGAACAGGGGGATATCAGCCCCAGCATTTT.

The V gene is TRBV7-8, the J gene TRBJ1-2; 7 nucleotides agree with TRBD1. The J segment lost 4 bases and the V segment lost 1 base, leaving 6 bases of the junction unmatched. There are 15 residues in the CDR3. The germline CDR1 and CDR2 sequences are SGHVS and FQNEAQ. The CDR3 spells CASSLGWGDSYGYTF. Here the CDR3 DNA reads TGTGCCAGCAGCTTAGGTTGGGGGGACAGCTATGGCTACACCTTC.

The V call is TRBV5-1, the J call TRBJ2-7; D could derive from TRBD1 or TRBD2 (5 bases each). Trimming took off 4 bases at V and 0 bases at J, with 17 bases between the two ends. Germline values: CDR1 SGHRS, CDR2 YFSETQ. The CDR3 spans 16 residues. Here the CDR3 reads CASSPGSGPGSYEQYF. CDR3 DNA: TGCGCCAGCAGCCCTGGTTCGGGACCTGGCTCCTACGAGCAGTACTTC.

The CDR3 coding sequence is TGTGCCAGCCGGGAGGGGGGGACCATGGGGACCGGGGAGCTGTTTTTT. Amino acids: CASREGGTMGTGELFF. This chain joins TRBV25-1 and TRBJ2-2; 8 nucleotides agree with TRBD2. The V and J ends lost 8 bases and 5 bases, in that order; junction bases with no gene match: 13. The CDR3 covers 16 residues. The germline V gene encodes CDR1 MGHDK and CDR2 SYGVNS.

The CDR3 protein is CASSLDGGSYEQYF. In DNA form, the CDR3 reads TGCGCCAGCAGCTTGGACGGGGGCTCCTACGAGCAGTACTTC. The V call is TRBV5-1, the J call TRBJ2-7, with D perhaps TRBD2 (6 bases). Germline V gives CDR1 SGHRS, CDR2 YFSETQ. Trimming stripped 0 bases from V and 0 bases from J, with 7 bases between. The CDR3 is 14 residues long.

The J gene is TRBJ1-1, the V gene TRBV28; D is possibly TRBD1 (5 bases). V dropped 0 bases and J dropped 2 bases, with 10 bases sitting between them. The CDR3 runs to 15 residues. The germline CDR1 and CDR2 sequences are MDHEN and SYDVKM. The CDR3 loop reads CASSLWRGENTEAFF. DNA for the CDR3: TGTGCCAGCAGTTTATGGAGGGGCGAAAACACTGAAGCTTTCTTT.